This TCR beta chain was observed in a study of sequential checkpoint blockade in melanoma. Whole-study context: Arm A got nivolumab then ipilimumab; arm B the reverse, 1:1.

Treatment defined: randomized to nivolumab then ipilimumab (arm A) or the reverse (arm B). None of the patients previously received DNA-damaging chemotherapy. Sorted cells were live CD3+CD8+, lacking CD19 and CD56, from PBMCs. V lost 5 bases to trimming and J lost 4 bases, with 15 bases between them. The germline V gene has CDR1 SEHNR and CDR2 FQNEAQ (reference sequence). This CDR3 is built from 14 residues. Clones were sequenced by immunoSEQ multiplex PCR, and TCRdb holds only the in-frame ones, with some missing. The sample has a few thousand clones; around 90% are singletons. The clonotype was recovered from a human donor with melanoma. The sequencing here drew on CD8+ T cells sorted from blood (inferred from file names), taken from a patient given nivolumab and ipilimumab in sequence. This chain uses TRBV7-9 with TRBJ2-7; the D is unclear. The CDR3 reads CASSADGTKYEQYF. The DNA for the CDR3 is TGTGCCAGCAGCGCTGACGGAACTAAATACGAGCAGTACTTC.